The sequence of this T cell receptor (beta chain) was determined in a study of beta chain features in type 1 diabetes. Comment on this clone: The antigen remains unidentified.

Investigators reverse transcribed all isolated RNA, so they sequenced expressed TCRB transcripts. TCRdb's table, derived via immunoSEQ multiplex PCR, lists solely in-frame clones and lacks some. The sample gives over 650,000 clones, about 14% of which show up once; just under 0.04% is in the top ten. Sorting with CD45RO/CCR7/CD25/CD127/CD95/CD27 yielded naive, central memory, regulatory and stem-like memory CD4+ cells. The purity of all sorted populations exceeded 95%. The germline CDR1 and CDR2 sequences are SGHTA and FQGNSA. The CDR3 length is 15 residues. V lost 3 bases to trimming and J lost 2 bases; unmatched junction nucleotides: 5. Study findings and constraints: Shortening of TCRB CDR3s, moderate but significant, appeared in all four CD4+ subsets of Type 1 diabetes patients. Patients with type 1 diabetes carried fewer insertions and had more deletions at their VDJ junctions.

This chain connects TRBV7-2 to TRBJ2-7; 9 nucleotides match TRBD1. The origin of this receptor is a man aged 18 to 29 with type 1 diabetes. The specimen sequenced was naive CD4+ T cells from blood. The CDR3 loop is CASSFRTGVTYEQYF. CDR3 DNA: TGTGCCAGCAGCTTCAGGACAGGGGTAACCTACGAGCAGTACTTC.